This section outlines one T cell receptor beta chain sequence together with its context. It has no known antigen specificity. No base-level quality is on record; no much larger clone is a single base apart. This sample stems from a study (TCRdb year 2016). The CDR3 sequence holds 14 residues, the cysteine and phenylalanine included. Here the CDR3 DNA is all that survives: 42 bases in frame from base 1. Trimming takes 2 bases from V and 8 bases from J, and the germline ends sit 14 bases apart. As encoded in the germline V gene, CDR1 is SGHDT while CDR2 is YYEEEE. Preparation of the library involved RT-PCR. The sequencing machine was an Illumina MiSeq. Using fastp trimming at Q25 and MiXCR clonotype assembly, TCRdb reanalyzed the public sequencing data and kept in-frame beta chains. Every entry covers one CDR3 protein and lists the most common genes and DNA from its rows. This sample comprises hundreds of thousands of distinct CDR3 sequences, 12% to 15% of them detected only once. The ten largest clones take up 3% to 4.5% of the sample.

This receptor was identified in a female donor in good health, serving as a healthy control. Material for sequencing was memory CD4+ T cells from blood. Recombination joined TRBV5-6 with TRBJ2-1, with TRBD1 as a weak D call on 6 bases. The DNA is TGTGCCAGCAGCTTACAGGGACCGGACGATGAGCAGTTCTTC. This translates into CASSLQGPDDEQFF.